This T cell receptor (beta chain) was identified during a study of CD8 T cells in ankylosing spondylitis. There are 14 residues in the CDR3. Trimming stripped 4 bases from V and 4 bases from J, with 16 bases between. The V gene's germline CDR1 is SQVTM and CDR2 ANQGSEA. Study-level findings and limits: A TCR beta motif of under ten highly homologous variants appeared characteristic of ankylosing spondylitis blood. Significant enrichment of disease-linked clones was reportedly seen in matched ankylosing spondylitis synovial fluid. Disease-linked clones displayed a CD8+ phenotype and appeared relatively rarely in peripheral blood. There were earlier reports of some motif variants in reactive arthritis synovial fluid and blood.

TCRdb used MiXCR to reprocess the 5' RACE reads, holding one entry per CDR3 protein. The sample has about 210,000 distinct CDR3 sequences, around 8% seen once. With respect to this clonotype: Its antigen is unidentified.

Sequencing was done on a sample of blood, either unsorted or a sorted T cell fraction (not recorded which). This TCR was recovered from a female donor with ankylosing spondylitis or in good health (not recorded which). The chain carries TRBV29-1 and TRBJ1-1, with D maybe TRBD1 (5 bases). CDR3 in DNA: TGCAGCGTTGTTGCGGGGCGGGCGGCCACTGAAGCTTTCTTT. Translation: CSVVAGRAATEAFF.